This TCR beta chain was identified during a study of T cell repertoires in urothelial bladder cancer (dated by TCRdb to the late 2010s). With regard to the full study: Of the approximately 12 resected lesions, three were clinical stage cT0, three were cTa, three were cT1 and three were cT2 or greater. A total of roughly 11 resected bladder lesions, made up of urothelial carcinoma (UC+) and benign (UC-) specimens, were studied. The study compared clonality of the TCR repertoire in bladder tumors against clonality in benign bladder inflammation. A total of approximately 13 patients who had bladder lesions and were undergoing transurethral resection were prospectively identified. Study-wide findings and limitations: In carcinoma specimens, up to roughly 17% of infiltrating lymphocytes were accounted for by a single T-cell clone, compared with 2% to 2.5% in benign specimens. Median tumor infiltrating lymphocyte percentage was approximately 1.9% in carcinoma specimens and around 13% in benign specimens. Urothelial carcinoma specimens had fewer T cells than benign specimens, with medians of 5,569 and 25,872.

At the junction V is shortened by 7 bases and J by 2 bases, with 17 bases in between. The CDR3 starts with the cysteine, ends with the phenylalanine, and has 15 residues. Of all the DNA, just the CDR3 is kept, 45 bases in frame from base 1. The TCR beta chain CDR3 region was sequenced with the immunoSEQ assay. The published analysis was carried out like this. For each specimen, the T-cell fraction, clonal dominance, and maximum TCR clone frequency were calculated. TCRdb took over this immuneACCESS table, retaining in-frame rearrangements with V and J assigned. Such tables are incomplete; in checked studies, under half of the missing clones stem from an unresolved V gene, and the remainder is unexplained. The DNA was the basis for D and trimming; V, J and clone size are from that table. The sample has almost 9,000 clones on record, 58% of them singletons. The biggest ten clones account for 25% to 40% of the sample.

As for this clone: It lacks a known antigen. Base qualities are not recorded, but no much larger clone differs from it by a single base.

Bladder lesion specimens were collected at transurethral resection and stored at -80C. DNA was isolated from the bladder specimens obtained at transurethral resection. Sample: tumor-infiltrating cells from bladder cancer. The TCR originated in a human donor with urothelial carcinoma. The sequence is built from TRBV23-1 and TRBJ1-2; TRBD1 is possibly the D segment (6 matching bases). TRBV23-1 is labeled an ORF, and its function is uncertain. The DNA is as follows: TGCGCCAGCACATGGAGGCAGGGGCAAAACTATGGCTACACCTTC. The resulting protein is CASTWRQGQNYGYTF.